The 9 T cell receptor beta chains below were found in one sample sequenced in a study of graft-versus-host responses after intestinal transplantation. Processed graft tissue released its intraepithelial and lamina propria lymphocytes. The table came from immunoSEQ multiplex PCR; TCRdb's copy has only in-frame clones and leaves some out. Here the sample spans some 40,000 clones, roughly 87% being singletons. Sequencing used ileum tissue, obtained 200 to 210 days after intestinal transplant. Receptors were obtained from a human patient who received an intestinal transplant, so some T cells may come from the graft donor.

There are a few counts of this clone. The chain is built from TRBV30 and TRBJ1-1; D is uncertain. This CDR3 is built from 13 residues. Germline V gives CDR1 GTSNPN, CDR2 SVGIG (reference sequence). With 0 bases removed from V and 4 bases from J, the gap between germline ends came to 9 bases. The CDR3 nucleotides read TGTGCCTGGAGTGTACAGCAGTTCACTGAAGCTTTCTTT. This gives the protein CAWSVQQFTEAFF.

This clone was picked up one time. CDR3 protein: CASSLGQRYEQYF. The CDR3 coding sequence is TGTGCCAGCAGCTTGGGACAGCGCTACGAGCAGTACTTC. J is TRBJ2-7 and V is TRBV11-2, with 7 bases fitting TRBD1. The V gene end was trimmed by 3 bases and the J gene end by 3 bases; junction bases not matched to a gene: 2. The CDR3 contains 13 residues. Germline CDR1 is SGHAT and CDR2 is FQNNGV. Drawing the rest from reference TRBV11-2 and TRBJ2-7, the complete variable domain is EAGVAQSPRYKIIEKRQSVAFWCNPISGHATLYWYQQILGQGPKLLIQFQNNGVVDDSQLPKDRFSAERLKGVDSTLKIQPAKLEDSAVYLCASSLGQRYEQYFGPGTRLTVT.

The chain joins TRBV6-5 to TRBJ1-6; D uncertain. CDR1 and CDR2 (germline): MNHEY, SVGAGI. The ends were cut back, 2 bases at V and 15 bases at J, with 20 bases in the middle. This CDR3 has 15 amino acids. The CDR3 sequence is CASSYESSGRSVLHF. CDR3 nucleotide sequence: TGTGCCAGCAGTTACGAATCCAGCGGCCGTTCGGTCCTCCACTTT.

V gene TRBV4-1 combines with J gene TRBJ2-1; 12 bases fit TRBD2. This CDR3 region has 18 residues. Per germline, CDR1 MGHRA and CDR2 YSYEKL. After removal of 3 bases from V and 6 bases from J, the junction contained 12 bases not matched to a gene. CDR3 sequence: CASSHPRPSGGARNEQFF. The DNA for the CDR3 is TGCGCCAGCAGCCACCCCCGGCCTAGCGGGGGGGCACGCAATGAGCAGTTCTTC.

The V and J genes are TRBV2 and TRBJ2-1; D may be TRBD2 (5 bases). CDR1 and CDR2 (germline): SNHLY, FYNNEI. There are 17 residues in the CDR3. Between the trimmed V and J ends, which lost 6 bases and 0 bases, there was a span of 18 bases. The CDR3 DNA sequence: TGTGCCAGCAGCGACCCCTATGGGGAGAGCTCCTACAATGAGCAGTTCTTC. It encodes CASSDPYGESSYNEQFF.

The sample holds a few counts of this clone. The genes are TRBV6-5 and TRBJ2-7; 7 bases line up with TRBD2. J gave up 6 bases and V 10 bases, and 6 bases lay outside the gene matches. In germline, CDR1 is MNHEY, CDR2 SVGAGI. This CDR3 contains 11 residues. In nucleotides, the CDR3 is TGTGCCACCAAGCGGGGTTCCGAGCAGTACTTC. Residues: CATKRGSEQYF.

The chain has TRBV5-4 and TRBJ1-2; D unresolved. V lost 2 bases and J 4 bases, leaving 6 bases between the germline ends. Per the germline V gene, CDR1 is SGHNT and CDR2 is YYREEE (reference sequence). CDR3 size: 12 residues. The CDR3 nucleotides read TGTGCCAGCAGCTTATATCCCTATGGCTACACCTTC. Protein sequence: CASSLYPYGYTF.

The chain has TRBV6-6 and TRBJ2-3; D is ambiguous. Germline V gene data show CDR1 as MNHNY and CDR2 as SVGAGI (reference sequence). CDR3 size: 15 residues. V lost 0 bases, J lost 2 bases, and 9 bases lay in between. The DNA of the CDR3 is TGTGCCAGCAGTTACTCGTCAGATTTCACAGATACGCAGTATTTT. Amino acids: CASSYSSDFTDTQYF.

The chain uses TRBV28 and TRBJ1-2; the D is unclear. From germline, CDR1 is MDHEN and CDR2 SYDVKM. Trimming pared 11 bases from V and 3 bases from J, leaving 16 bases between. The CDR3 runs to 13 residues. CDR3 amino acids: CAVTKRQDYGYTF. The CDR3, as DNA: TGTGCCGTAACAAAGAGGCAGGACTATGGCTACACCTTC.